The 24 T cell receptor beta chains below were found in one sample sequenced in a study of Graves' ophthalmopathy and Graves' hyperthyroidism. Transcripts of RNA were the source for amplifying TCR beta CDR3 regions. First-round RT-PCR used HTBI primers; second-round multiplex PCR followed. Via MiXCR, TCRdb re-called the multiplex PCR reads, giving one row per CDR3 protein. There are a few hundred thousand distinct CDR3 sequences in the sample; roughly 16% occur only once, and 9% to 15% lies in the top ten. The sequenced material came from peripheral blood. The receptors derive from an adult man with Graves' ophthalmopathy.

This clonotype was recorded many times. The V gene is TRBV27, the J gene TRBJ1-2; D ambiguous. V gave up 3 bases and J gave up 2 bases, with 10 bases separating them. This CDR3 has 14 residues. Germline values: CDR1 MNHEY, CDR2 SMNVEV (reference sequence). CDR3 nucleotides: TGTGCCAGCAGTTTTCTGGGAAACAACTATGGCTACACCTTC. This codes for CASSFLGNNYGYTF.

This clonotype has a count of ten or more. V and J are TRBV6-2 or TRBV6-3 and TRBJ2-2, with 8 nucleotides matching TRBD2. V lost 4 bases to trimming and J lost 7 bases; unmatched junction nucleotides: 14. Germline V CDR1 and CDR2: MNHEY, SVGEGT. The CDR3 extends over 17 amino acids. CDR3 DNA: TGTGCCAGCAGTTCCGCTATAGCGGGAATCAACGGCGGGGAGCTGTTTTTT. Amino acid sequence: CASSSAIAGINGGELFF.

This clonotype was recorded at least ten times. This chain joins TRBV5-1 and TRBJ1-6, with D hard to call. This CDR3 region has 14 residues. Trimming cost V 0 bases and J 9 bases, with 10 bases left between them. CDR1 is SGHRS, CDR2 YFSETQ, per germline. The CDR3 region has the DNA TGCGCCAGCAGCTTGGGAGGAGCGCGTTCACCCCTCCACTTT. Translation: CASSLGGARSPLHF.

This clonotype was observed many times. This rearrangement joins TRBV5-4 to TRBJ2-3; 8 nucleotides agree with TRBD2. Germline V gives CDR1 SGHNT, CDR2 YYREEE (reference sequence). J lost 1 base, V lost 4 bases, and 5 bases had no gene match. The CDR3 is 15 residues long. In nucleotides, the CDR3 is TGTGCCAGCAGCCCTTCGACTAGCGGCACAGATACGCAGTATTTT. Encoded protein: CASSPSTSGTDTQYF. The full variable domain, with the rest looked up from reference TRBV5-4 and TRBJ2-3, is ETGVTQSPTHLIKTRGQQVTLRCSSQSGHNTVSWYQQALGQGPQFIFQYYREEENGRGNFPPRFSGLQFPNYSSELNVNALELDDSALYLCASSPSTSGTDTQYFGPGTRLTVL.

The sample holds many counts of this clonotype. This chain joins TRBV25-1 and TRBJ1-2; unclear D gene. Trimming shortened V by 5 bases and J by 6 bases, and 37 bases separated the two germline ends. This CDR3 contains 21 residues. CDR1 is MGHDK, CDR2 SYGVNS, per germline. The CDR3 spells CASSPTQRYSTDGLGGHGYTF. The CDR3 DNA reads TGTGCCAGCAGTCCAACCCAGCGATACTCGACGGACGGACTCGGAGGTCATGGCTACACCTTC.

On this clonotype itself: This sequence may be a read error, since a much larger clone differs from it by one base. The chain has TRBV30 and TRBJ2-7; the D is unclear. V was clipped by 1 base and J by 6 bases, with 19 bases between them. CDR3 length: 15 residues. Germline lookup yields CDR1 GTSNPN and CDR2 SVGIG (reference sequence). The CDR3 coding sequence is TGTGCCTGGAGTGCCCTGGGTCTCAATCCCGGCGAGCAGTACTTC. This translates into CAWSALGLNPGEQYF.

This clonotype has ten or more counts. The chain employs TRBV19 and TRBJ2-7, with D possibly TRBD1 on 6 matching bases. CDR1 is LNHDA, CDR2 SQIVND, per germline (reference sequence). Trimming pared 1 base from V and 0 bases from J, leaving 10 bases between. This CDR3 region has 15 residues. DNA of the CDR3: TGTGCCAGTAGTATAGGACAGGCCCACTCCTACGAGCAGTACTTC. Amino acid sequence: CASSIGQAHSYEQYF.

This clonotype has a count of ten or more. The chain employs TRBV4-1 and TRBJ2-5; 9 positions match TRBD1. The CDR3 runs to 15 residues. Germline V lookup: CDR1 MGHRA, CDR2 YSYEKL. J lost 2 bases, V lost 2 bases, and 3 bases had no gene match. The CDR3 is CASSQSGTGQETQYF. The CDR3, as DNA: TGCGCCAGCAGCCAATCCGGGACAGGGCAAGAGACCCAGTACTTC.

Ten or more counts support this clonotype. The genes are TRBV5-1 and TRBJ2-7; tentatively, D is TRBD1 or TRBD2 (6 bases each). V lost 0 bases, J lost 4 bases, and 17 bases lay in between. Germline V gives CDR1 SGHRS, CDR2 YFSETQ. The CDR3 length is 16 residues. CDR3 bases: TGCGCCAGCAGCTTGGACAGGGTAGGGGGGCCTTACGAGCAGTACTTC. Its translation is CASSLDRVGGPYEQYF.

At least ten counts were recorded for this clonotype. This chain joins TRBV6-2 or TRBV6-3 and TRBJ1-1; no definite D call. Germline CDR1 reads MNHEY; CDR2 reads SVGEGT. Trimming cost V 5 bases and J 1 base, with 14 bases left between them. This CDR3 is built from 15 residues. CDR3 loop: CASSKAGNGNTEAFF. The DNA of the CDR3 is TGTGCCAGCAGTAAAGCTGGAAATGGGAACACTGAAGCTTTCTTT.

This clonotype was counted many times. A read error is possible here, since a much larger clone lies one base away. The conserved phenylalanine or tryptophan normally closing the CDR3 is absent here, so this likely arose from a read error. This CDR3 is CASTPPKGETQYS. In DNA form, the CDR3 reads TGTGCCAGCACCCCACCAAAAGGAGAGACCCAGTACTCC. The rearrangement joins TRBV7-2 to TRBJ2-5; D gene uncertain. The V gene lost 7 bases and the J gene lost 4 bases, with 13 bases spanning the gap. Per germline, CDR1 SGHTA and CDR2 FQGNSA. The CDR3 contains 13 residues.

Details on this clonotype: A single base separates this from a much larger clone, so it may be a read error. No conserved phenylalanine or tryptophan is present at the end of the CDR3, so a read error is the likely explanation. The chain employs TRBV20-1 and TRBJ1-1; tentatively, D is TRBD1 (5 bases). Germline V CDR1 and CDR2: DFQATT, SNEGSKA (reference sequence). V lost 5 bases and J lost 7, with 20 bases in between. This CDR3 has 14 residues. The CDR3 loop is CSAPAEYAGGEAFV. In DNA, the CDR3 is TGCAGTGCTCCGGCCGAATACGCTGGGGGTGAAGCTTTCGTT.

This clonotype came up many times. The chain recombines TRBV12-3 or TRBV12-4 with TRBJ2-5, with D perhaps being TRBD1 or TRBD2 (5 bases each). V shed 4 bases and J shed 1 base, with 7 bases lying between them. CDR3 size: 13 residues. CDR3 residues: CASSYGAQETQYF. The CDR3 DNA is TGTGCCAGCAGTTACGGGGCCCAAGAGACCCAGTACTTC.

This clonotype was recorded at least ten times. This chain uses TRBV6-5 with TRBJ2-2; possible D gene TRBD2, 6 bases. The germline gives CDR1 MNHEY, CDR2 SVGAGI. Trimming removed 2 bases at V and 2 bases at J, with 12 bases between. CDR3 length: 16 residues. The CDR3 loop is CASSYVGGLNTGELFF. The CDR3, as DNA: TGTGCCAGCAGTTACGTTGGGGGACTTAACACCGGGGAGCTGTTTTTT.

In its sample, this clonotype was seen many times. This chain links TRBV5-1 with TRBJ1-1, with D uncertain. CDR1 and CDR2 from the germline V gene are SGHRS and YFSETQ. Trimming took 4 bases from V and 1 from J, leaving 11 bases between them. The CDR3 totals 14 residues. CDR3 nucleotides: TGCGCCAGCAGCCTAACTCAGCAGAACACTGAAGCTTTCTTT. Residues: CASSLTQQNTEAFF.

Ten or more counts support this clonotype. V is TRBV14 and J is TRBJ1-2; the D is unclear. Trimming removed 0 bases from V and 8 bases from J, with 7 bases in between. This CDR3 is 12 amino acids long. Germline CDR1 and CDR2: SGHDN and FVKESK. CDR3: CASSQDYGGYTF. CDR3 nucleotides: TGTGCCAGCAGCCAAGATTACGGAGGCTACACCTTC.

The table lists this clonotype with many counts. The CDR3 DNA reads as TGCAGTGCATTTCGGGGGAGCTCCTACGAGCAGTACTTC. As protein: CSAFRGSSYEQYF. The chain recombines TRBV20-1 with TRBJ2-7; weak D call: TRBD2 (6 bases). Germline V lookup: CDR1 DFQATT, CDR2 SNEGSKA (reference sequence). There are 13 residues in the CDR3. V dropped 6 bases and J dropped 0 bases, with 12 bases sitting between them.

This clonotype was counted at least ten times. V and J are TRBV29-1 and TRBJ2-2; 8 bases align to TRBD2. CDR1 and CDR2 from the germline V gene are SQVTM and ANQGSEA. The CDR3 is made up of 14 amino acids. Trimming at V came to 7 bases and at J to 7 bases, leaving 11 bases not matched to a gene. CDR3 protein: CSAEGHREGGELFF. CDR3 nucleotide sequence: TGCAGCGCCGAGGGACACCGGGAGGGCGGGGAGCTGTTTTTT.

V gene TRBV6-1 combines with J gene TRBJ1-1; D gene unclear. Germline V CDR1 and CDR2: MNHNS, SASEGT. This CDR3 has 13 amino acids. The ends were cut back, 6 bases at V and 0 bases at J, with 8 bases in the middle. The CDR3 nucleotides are TGTGCCAGCAGAAACCGGCTGAACACTGAAGCTTTCTTT. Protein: CASRNRLNTEAFF.

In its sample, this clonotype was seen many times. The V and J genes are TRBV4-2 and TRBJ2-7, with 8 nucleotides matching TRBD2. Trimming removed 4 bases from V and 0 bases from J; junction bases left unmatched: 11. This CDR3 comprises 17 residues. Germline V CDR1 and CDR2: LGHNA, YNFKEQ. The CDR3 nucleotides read TGTGCCAGCAGCCCGGGAGGGCTAGCGGGCCGCTCCTACGAGCAGTACTTC. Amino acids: CASSPGGLAGRSYEQYF.

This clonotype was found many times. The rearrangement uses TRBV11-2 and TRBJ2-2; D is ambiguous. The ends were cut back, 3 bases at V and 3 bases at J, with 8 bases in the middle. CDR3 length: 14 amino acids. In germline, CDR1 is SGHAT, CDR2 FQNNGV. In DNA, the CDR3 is TGTGCCAGCAGCTTTATGGGTGACACCGGGGAGCTGTTTTTT. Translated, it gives CASSFMGDTGELFF.

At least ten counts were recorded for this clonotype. The chain's CDR3 is CSVPGAVNTEAFF. The DNA of the CDR3 is TGCAGCGTCCCCGGGGCAGTGAACACTGAAGCTTTCTTT. The chain combines TRBV29-1 with TRBJ1-1, with TRBD1 as a possible D gene (5 bases). Germline CDR1 SQVTM, CDR2 ANQGSEA. V was clipped by 6 bases and J by 0 bases, with 11 bases between them. The CDR3 consists of 13 residues.

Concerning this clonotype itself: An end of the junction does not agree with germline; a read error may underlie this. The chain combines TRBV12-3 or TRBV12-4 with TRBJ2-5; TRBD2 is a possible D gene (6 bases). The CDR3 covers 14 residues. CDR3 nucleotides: TGTGCCAGCAGACAGTCTAGCGCCACAGAGACTCAGTACTTC. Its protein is CASRQSSATETQYF.

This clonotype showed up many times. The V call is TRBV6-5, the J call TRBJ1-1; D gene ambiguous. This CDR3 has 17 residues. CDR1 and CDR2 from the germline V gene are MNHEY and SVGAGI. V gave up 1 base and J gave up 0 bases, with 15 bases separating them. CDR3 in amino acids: CASSYLWRQHMNTEAFF. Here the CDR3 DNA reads TGTGCCAGCAGTTACTTGTGGCGCCAGCACATGAACACTGAAGCTTTCTTT.